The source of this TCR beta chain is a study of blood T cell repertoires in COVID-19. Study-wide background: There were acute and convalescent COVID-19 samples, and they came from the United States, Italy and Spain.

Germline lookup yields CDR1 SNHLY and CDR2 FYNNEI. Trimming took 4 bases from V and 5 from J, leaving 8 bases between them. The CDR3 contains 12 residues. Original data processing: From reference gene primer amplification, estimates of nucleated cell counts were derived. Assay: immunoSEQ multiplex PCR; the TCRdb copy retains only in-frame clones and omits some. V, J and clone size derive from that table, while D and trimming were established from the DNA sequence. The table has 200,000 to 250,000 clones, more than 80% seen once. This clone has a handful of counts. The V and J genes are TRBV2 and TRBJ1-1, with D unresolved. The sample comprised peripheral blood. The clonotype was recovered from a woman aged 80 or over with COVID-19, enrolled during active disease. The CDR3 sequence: CASSAGETEAFF. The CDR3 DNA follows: TGTGCCAGCAGTGCGGGTGAAACTGAAGCTTTCTTT.